Each of the 10 T cell receptor beta chains below was sequenced from the same sample in a study of T cell responses to AZD1222 COVID-19 vaccine. Only in-frame clones appear in the TCRdb table, and some are missing; sequencing was by immunoSEQ multiplex PCR. The sample lists around 80,000 clones, roughly 88% occurring once. The sequencing here drew on peripheral blood, taken 28 days after the second AZD1222 dose. Every receptor here comes from an adult who received the AZD1222 COVID-19 vaccine.

This chain uses TRBV3-1 (or the pseudogene TRBV3-2) with TRBJ2-3, with a weak D call TRBD2 (5 bases). The CDR3 extends over 14 amino acids. Trimming removed 1 base at V and 6 bases at J, with 11 bases between. Germline values: CDR1 LGHDT, CDR2 YNNKEL (reference sequence). This CDR3 reads CASSQGGVTDTQYF. CDR3 nucleotides: TGTGCCAGCAGCCAAGGGGGAGTTACGGATACGCAGTATTTT.

The rearrangement joins TRBV7-9 to TRBJ1-3; D is unclear. Trimming cost V 5 bases and J 0 bases, with 11 bases left between them. CDR3 length: 15 amino acids. The germline CDR1 and CDR2 sequences are SEHNR and FQNEAQ (reference sequence). As DNA, the CDR3 is TGTGCCAGCAGCCCTGCCCGGGTCTCTGGAAACACCATATATTTT. As protein: CASSPARVSGNTIYF.

The chain recombines TRBV14 with TRBJ1-2; TRBD1 agrees at 10 bases. The germline V gene has CDR1 SGHDN and CDR2 FVKESK. V gave up 5 bases and J gave up 8 bases; unmatched junction bases: 17. This CDR3 is 17 amino acids long. CDR3 sequence: CASSFHFNSGQGRGYTF. CDR3 nucleotide sequence: TGTGCCAGCAGCTTTCACTTTAATTCGGGACAGGGGCGCGGCTACACCTTC.

The CDR3 sequence: CASSPREGGSNQPQHF. The CDR3 DNA reads as TGTGCCAGCAGCCCCCGGGAGGGAGGAAGCAATCAGCCCCAGCATTTT. The chain recombines TRBV5-6 with TRBJ1-5; D call uncertain. CDR3 length: 16 residues. Germline CDR1 and CDR2: SGHDT and YYEEEE. The V end was cut by 4 bases, the J end by 1 base, with 15 bases between.

The rearrangement uses TRBV11-2 and TRBJ2-5; D remains unclear. The V gene lost 3 bases and the J gene lost 5 bases, with 4 bases spanning the gap. Germline CDR1 and CDR2: SGHAT and FQNNGV. This CDR3 region has 11 residues. For the CDR3, the DNA is TGTGCCAGCAGCTTCCGGGAGACCCAGTACTTC. Translated, it gives CASSFRETQYF. Combining the CDR3 with reference TRBV11-2 and TRBJ2-5 gives the whole variable domain EAGVAQSPRYKIIEKRQSVAFWCNPISGHATLYWYQQILGQGPKLLIQFQNNGVVDDSQLPKDRFSAERLKGVDSTLKIQPAKLEDSAVYLCASSFRETQYFGPGTRLLVL.

The table lists this clone with a count of one. The chain couples TRBV12-2 to TRBJ2-3; TRBD2, the D gene given by the table, was not confirmed from the DNA. TRBV12-2 is given as a pseudogene. This CDR3 is 19 amino acids long. Here the CDR3 DNA reads TGTGCAAGTCGCATACTCGACGTCAATAGCGGGGGGGCGGCAGATACGCAGTATTTT. Translated, it gives CASRILDVNSGGAADTQYF.

The gene calls are TRBV6-6 and TRBJ1-4; no reliable D call. CDR3 size: 13 residues. Trimming left V 5 bases short and J 13 bases short, with 17 bases between. The V gene's germline CDR1 is MNHNY and CDR2 SVGAGI (reference sequence). The CDR3 DNA follows: TGTGCCAGCAGTCCAACCCGAGGATGGCGACTGTTTTTT. This sequence encodes CASSPTRGWRLFF.

This clone is a singleton in its sample. The chain is built from TRBV6-5 and TRBJ1-1; no firm D call. The germline V and J ends were trimmed by 5 bases and 0 bases, with 13 bases remaining between them. The germline V gene has CDR1 MNHEY and CDR2 SVGAGI. This CDR3 contains 15 residues. This CDR3 reads CASSPRISLNTEAFF. CDR3 DNA sequence: TGTGCCAGCAGTCCCCGGATCAGCTTGAACACTGAAGCTTTCTTT.

The chain carries TRBV6-1 and TRBJ2-3; 7 bases line up with TRBD2. V was pared by 3 bases and J by 2 bases, with 5 bases of the junction left unmatched. CDR1 and CDR2 (germline): MNHNS, SASEGT. There are 15 residues in the CDR3. For the CDR3, the DNA is TGTGCCAGCAGTGATCCCGGGGGGTTCACAGATACGCAGTATTTT. Translation gives CASSDPGGFTDTQYF.

This clone showed up just once. This chain connects TRBV6-5 to TRBJ2-3; D call uncertain. Deletions cut 6 bases from V and 2 bases from J, with 3 bases between. This CDR3 region has 11 residues. Germline assignment: CDR1 MNHEY and CDR2 SVGAGI. The CDR3 sequence: CASRDTDTQYF. CDR3 nucleotide sequence: TGTGCCAGCAGAGACACAGATACGCAGTATTTT.